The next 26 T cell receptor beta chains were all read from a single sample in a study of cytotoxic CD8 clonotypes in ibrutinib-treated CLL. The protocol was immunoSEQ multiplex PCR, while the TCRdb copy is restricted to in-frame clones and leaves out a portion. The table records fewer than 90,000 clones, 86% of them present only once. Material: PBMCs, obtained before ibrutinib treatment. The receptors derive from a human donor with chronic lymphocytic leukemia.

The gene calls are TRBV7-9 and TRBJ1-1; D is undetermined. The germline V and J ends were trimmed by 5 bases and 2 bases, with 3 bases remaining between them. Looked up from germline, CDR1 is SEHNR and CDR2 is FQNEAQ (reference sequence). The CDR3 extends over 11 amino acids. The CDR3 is CASSANTEAFF. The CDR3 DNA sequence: TGTGCCAGCAGCGCTAACACTGAAGCTTTCTTT. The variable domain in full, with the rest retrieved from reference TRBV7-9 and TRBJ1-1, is DTGVSQNPRHKITKRGQNVTFRCDPISEHNRLYWYRQTLGQGPEFLTYFQNEAQLEKSRLLSDRFSAERPKGSFSTLEIQRTEQGDSAMYLCASSANTEAFFGQGTRLTVV.

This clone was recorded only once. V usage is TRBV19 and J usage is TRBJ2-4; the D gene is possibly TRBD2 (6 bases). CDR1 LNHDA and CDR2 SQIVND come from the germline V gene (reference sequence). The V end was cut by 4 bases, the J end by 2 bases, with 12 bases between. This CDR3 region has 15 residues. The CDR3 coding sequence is TGTGCCAGTAGTACCCCCGGAGGGACCAAAAACATTCAGTACTTC. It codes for CASSTPGGTKNIQYF.

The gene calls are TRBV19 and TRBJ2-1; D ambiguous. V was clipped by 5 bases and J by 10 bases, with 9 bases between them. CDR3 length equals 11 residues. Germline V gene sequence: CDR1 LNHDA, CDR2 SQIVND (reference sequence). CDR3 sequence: CASSQRREQFF. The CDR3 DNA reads TGTGCCAGTAGTCAAAGAAGAGAGCAGTTCTTC.

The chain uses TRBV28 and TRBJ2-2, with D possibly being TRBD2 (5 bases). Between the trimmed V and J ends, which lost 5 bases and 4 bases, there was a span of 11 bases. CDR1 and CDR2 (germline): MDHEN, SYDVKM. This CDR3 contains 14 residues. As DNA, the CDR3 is TGTGCCAGCAGTCCTTCCGGAGGCACCGGGGAGCTGTTTTTT. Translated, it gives CASSPSGGTGELFF.

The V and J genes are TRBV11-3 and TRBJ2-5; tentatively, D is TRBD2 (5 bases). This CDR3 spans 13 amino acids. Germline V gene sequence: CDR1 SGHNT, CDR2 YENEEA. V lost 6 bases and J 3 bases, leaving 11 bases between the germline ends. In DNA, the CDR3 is TGTGCCAGCAGAAAGACTATGGAAGAGACCCAGTACTTC. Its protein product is CASRKTMEETQYF.

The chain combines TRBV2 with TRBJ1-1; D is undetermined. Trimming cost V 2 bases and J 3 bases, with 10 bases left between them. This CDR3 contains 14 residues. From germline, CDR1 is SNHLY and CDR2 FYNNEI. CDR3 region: CASSEYTEHTEAFF. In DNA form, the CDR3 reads TGTGCCAGCAGTGAATACACGGAGCACACTGAAGCTTTCTTT.

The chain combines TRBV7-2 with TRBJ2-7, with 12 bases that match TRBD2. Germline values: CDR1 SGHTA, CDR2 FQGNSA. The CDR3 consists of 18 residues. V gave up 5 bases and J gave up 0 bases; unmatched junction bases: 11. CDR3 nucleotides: TGTGCCAGCAGCCCGGGGACTAGCGGGTTCTCACTCTCCTACGAGCAGTACTTC. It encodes CASSPGTSGFSLSYEQYF.

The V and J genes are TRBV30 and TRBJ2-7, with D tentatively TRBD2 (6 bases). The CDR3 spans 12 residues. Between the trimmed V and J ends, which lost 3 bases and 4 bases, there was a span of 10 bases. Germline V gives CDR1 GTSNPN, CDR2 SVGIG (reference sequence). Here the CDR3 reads CAWSSLAYEQYF. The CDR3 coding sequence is TGTGCCTGGAGCTCGCTAGCGTACGAGCAGTACTTC.

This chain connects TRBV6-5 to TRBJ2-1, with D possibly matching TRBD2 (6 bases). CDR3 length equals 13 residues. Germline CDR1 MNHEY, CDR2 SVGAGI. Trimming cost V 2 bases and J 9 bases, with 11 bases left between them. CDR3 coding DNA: TGTGCCAGCAGTTACGATCGGGGGAGTGAGCAGTTCTTC. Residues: CASSYDRGSEQFF.

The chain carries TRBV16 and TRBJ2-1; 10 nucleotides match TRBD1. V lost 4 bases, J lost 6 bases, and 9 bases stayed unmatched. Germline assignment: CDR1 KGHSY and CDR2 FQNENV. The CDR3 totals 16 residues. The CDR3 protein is CASSLLPGQGINEQFF. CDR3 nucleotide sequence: TGTGCCAGCAGCCTCCTCCCGGGACAGGGGATCAATGAGCAGTTCTTC.

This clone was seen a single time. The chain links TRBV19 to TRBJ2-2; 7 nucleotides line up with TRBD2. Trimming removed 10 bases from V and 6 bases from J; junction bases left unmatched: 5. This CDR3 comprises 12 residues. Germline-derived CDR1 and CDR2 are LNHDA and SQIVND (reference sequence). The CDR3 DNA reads TGTGCCACGGGGGGTAACGCCGGGGAGCTGTTTTTT. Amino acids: CATGGNAGELFF.

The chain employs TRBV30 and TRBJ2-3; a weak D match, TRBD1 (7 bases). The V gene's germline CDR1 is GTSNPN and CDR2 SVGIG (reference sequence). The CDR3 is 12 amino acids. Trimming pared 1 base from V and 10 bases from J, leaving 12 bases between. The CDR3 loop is CAWSGRGLAQYF. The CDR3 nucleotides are TGTGCCTGGAGTGGGAGGGGGCTAGCGCAGTATTTT.

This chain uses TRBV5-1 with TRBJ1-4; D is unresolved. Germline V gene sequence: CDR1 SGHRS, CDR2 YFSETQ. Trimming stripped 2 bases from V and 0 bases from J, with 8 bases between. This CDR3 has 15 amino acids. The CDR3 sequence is CASSFGLTTNEKLFF. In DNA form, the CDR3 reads TGCGCCAGCAGCTTCGGGCTCACAACTAATGAAAAACTGTTTTTT.

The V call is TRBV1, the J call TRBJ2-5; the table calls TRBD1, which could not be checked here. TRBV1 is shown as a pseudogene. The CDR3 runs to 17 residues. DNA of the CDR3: TGCACCAGCAGCCAAGAGGGTACAGGACGTAAGCAAGAGACCCAGTACTTC. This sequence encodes CTSSQEGTGRKQETQYF.

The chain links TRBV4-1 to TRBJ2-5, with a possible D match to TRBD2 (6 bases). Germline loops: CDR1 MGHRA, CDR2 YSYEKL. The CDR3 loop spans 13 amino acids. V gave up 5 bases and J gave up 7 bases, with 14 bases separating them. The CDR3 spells CASSEGARGTQYF. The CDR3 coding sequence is TGCGCCAGCAGCGAGGGAGCGCGGGGGACCCAGTACTTC.

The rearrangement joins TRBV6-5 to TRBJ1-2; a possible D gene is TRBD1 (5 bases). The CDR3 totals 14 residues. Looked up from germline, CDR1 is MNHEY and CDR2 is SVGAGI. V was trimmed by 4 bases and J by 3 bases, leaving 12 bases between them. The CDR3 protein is CASSWDLTHYGYTF. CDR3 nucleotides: TGTGCCAGCAGTTGGGACCTTACGCACTATGGCTACACCTTC.

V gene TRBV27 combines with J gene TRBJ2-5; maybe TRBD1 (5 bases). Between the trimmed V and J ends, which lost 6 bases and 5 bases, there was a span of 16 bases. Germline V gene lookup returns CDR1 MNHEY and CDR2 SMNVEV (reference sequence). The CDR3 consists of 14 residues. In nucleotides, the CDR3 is TGTGCCAGCAGCCTAAAGGGGTCCGGGGAGACCCAGTACTTC. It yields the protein CASSLKGSGETQYF.

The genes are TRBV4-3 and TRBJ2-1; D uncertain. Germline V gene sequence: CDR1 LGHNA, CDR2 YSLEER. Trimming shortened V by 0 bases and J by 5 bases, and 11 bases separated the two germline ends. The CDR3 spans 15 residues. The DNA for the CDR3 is TGCGCCAGCAGCCAAGATGTAGGTGGACACAATGAGCAGTTCTTC. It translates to CASSQDVGGHNEQFF.

The CDR3 is CASRGGLAGGLGEQYF. The CDR3 DNA reads as TGTGCCAGCAGGGGGGGTCTAGCGGGAGGGCTCGGAGAGCAGTACTTC. The V gene is TRBV2, the J gene TRBJ2-7, with TRBD2 matching over 12 bases. Trimming cost V 6 bases and J 7 bases; bases outside gene matches: 13. This CDR3 is 16 amino acids long. The germline gives CDR1 SNHLY, CDR2 FYNNEI.

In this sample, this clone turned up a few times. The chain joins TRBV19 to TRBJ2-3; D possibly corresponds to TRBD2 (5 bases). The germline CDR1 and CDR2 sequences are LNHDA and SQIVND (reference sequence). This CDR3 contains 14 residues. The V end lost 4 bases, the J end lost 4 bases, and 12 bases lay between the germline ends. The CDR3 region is CASSTGIRPDTQYF. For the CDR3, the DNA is TGTGCCAGTAGTACGGGAATTAGGCCAGATACGCAGTATTTT.

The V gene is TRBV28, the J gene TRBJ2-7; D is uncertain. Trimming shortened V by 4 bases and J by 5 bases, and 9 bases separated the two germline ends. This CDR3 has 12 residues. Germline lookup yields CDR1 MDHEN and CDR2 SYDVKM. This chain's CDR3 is CASSSTLDEQYF. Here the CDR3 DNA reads TGTGCCAGCAGTTCCACTTTGGACGAGCAGTACTTC.

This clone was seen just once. The CDR3 is CASSLTGGYGEKLFF. For the CDR3, the DNA is TGTGCCAGCAGTTTGACAGGGGGCTATGGCGAAAAACTGTTTTTT. The rearrangement uses TRBV6-5 and TRBJ1-4; 10 bases are a match to TRBD1. The CDR3 length is 15 residues. The trim removed 4 bases at V and 8 bases at J, leaving 7 bases unmatched. CDR1 MNHEY and CDR2 SVGAGI come from the germline V gene.

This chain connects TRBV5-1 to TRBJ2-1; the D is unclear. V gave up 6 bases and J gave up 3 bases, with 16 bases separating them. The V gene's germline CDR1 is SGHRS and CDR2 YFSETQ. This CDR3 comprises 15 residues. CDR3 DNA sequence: TGCGCCAGCACCGGGCGAGGTTCCCTCTACAATGAGCAGTTCTTC. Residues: CASTGRGSLYNEQFF.

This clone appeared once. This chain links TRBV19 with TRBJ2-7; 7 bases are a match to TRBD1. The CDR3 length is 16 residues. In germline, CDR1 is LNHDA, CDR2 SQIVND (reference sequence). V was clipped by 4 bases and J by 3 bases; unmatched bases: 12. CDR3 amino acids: CASSTPTTGKVYEQYF. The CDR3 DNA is TGTGCCAGTAGTACTCCGACGACAGGGAAGGTCTACGAGCAGTACTTC.

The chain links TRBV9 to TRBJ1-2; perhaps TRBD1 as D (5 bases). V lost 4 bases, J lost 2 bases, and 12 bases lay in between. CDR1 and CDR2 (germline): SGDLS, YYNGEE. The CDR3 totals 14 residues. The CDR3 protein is CASSRDSSNYGYTF. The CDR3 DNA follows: TGTGCCAGCAGCCGCGACAGCTCCAACTATGGCTACACCTTC.

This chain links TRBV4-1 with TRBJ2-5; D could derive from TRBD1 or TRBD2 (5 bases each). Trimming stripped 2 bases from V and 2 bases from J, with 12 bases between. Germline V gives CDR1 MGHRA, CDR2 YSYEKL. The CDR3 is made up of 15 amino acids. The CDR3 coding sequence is TGCGCCAGCAGCCAATTCCCGGGACCACAAGAGACCCAGTACTTC. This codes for CASSQFPGPQETQYF.